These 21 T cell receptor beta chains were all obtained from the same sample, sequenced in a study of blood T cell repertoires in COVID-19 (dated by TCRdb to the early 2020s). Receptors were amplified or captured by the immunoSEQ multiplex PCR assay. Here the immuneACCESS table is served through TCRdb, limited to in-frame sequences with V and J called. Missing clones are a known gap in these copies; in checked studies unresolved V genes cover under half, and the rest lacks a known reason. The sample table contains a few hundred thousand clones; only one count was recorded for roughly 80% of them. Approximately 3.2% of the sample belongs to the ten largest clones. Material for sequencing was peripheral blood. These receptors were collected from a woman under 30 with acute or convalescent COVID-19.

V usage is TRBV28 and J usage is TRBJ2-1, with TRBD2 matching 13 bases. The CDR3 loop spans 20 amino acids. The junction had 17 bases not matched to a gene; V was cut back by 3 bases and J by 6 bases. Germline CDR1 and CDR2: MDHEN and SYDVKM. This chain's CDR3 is CASSFPPGTSGNPTLNEQFF. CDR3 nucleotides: TGTGCCAGCAGTTTTCCCCCGGGGACTAGCGGGAACCCGACTCTCAATGAGCAGTTCTTC.

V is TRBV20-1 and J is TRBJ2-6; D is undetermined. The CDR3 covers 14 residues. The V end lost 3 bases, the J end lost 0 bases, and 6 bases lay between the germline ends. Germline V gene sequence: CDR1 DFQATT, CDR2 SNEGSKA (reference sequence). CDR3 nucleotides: TGCAGTGCTAGTACTTTCTCTGGGGCCAACGTCCTGACTTTC. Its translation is CSASTFSGANVLTF.

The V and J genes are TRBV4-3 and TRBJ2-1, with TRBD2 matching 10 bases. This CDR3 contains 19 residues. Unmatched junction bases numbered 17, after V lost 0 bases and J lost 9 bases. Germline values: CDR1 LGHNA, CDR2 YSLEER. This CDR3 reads CASSQDLVGRLAGEAEQFF. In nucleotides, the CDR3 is TGCGCCAGCAGCCAAGATTTGGTCGGTAGGCTAGCGGGAGAGGCTGAGCAGTTCTTC.

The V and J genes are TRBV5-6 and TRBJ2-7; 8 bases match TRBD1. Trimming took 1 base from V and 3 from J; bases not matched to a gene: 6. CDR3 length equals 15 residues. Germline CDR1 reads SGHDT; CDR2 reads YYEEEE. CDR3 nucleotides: TGTGCCAGCAGCTTGTGGGGACAGGACTTCTACGAGCAGTACTTC. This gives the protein CASSLWGQDFYEQYF.

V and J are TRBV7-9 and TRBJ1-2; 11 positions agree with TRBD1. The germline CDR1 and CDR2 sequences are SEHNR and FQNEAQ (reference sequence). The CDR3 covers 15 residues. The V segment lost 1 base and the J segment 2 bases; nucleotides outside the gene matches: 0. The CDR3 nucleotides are TGTGCCAGCAGCTTAGGGGACAGGGGGAACTATGGCTACACCTTC. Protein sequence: CASSLGDRGNYGYTF.

The CDR3 here is CASGTSRHSGNTIYF. The CDR3, as DNA: TGTGCCAGCGGGACTTCCCGCCATTCTGGAAACACCATATATTTT. The V gene is TRBV2, the J gene TRBJ1-3; tentative D call: TRBD1 (5 bases). From germline, CDR1 is SNHLY and CDR2 FYNNEI. There are 15 residues in the CDR3. V was pared by 8 bases and J by 1 base, with 15 bases between. Using reference TRBV2 and TRBJ1-3 for the parts outside the CDR3, the full variable domain is EPEVTQTPSHQVTQMGQEVILRCVPISNHLYFYWYRQILGQKVEFLVSFYNNEISEKSEIFDDQFSVERPDGSNFTLKIRSTKLEDSAMYFCASGTSRHSGNTIYFGEGSWLTVV.

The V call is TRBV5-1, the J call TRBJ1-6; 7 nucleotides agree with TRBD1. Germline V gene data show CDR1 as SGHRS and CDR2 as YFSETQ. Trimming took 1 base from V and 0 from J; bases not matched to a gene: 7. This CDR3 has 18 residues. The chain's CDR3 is CASSLTPGQSSYNSPLHF. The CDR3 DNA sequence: TGCGCCAGCAGCTTGACCCCGGGACAGAGCTCCTATAATTCACCCCTCCACTTT.

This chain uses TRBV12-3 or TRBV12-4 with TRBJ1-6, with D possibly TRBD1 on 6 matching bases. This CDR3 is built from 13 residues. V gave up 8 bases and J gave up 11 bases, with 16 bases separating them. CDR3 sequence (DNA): TGTGCCAGCGCCCAAAGGGGGATTACACCCCTCCACTTT. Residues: CASAQRGITPLHF.

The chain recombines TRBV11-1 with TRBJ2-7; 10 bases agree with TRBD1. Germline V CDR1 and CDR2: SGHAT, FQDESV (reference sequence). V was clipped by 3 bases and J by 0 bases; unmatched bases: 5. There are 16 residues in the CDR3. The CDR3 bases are TGTGCCAGCAGCTTTCCAGACAGGGGGCGCTCCTACGAGCAGTACTTC. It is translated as CASSFPDRGRSYEQYF.

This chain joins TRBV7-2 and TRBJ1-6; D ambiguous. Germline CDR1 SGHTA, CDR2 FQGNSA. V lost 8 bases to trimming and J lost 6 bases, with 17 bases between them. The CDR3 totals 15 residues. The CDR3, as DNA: TGTGCCAGCTCTAAGGGCGGACGGGGTAATTCACCCCTCCACTTT. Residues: CASSKGGRGNSPLHF.

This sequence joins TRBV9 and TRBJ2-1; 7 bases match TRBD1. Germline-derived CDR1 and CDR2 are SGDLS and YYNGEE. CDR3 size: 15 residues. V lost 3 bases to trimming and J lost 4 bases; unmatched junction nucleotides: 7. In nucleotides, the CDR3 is TGTGCCAGCAGCGCCTGGGACAGCAAGTACAATGAGCAGTTCTTC. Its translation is CASSAWDSKYNEQFF.

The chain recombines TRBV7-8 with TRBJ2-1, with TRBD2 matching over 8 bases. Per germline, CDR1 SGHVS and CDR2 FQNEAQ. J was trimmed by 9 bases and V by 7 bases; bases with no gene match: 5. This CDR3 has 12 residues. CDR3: CASTPGGGEQFF. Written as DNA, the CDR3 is TGTGCCAGCACCCCCGGGGGGGGTGAGCAGTTCTTC.

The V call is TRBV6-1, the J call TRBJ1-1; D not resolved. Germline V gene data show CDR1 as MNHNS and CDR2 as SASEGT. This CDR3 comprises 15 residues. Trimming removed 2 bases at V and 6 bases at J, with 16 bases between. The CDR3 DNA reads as TGTGCCAGCAGTGAAAAAACAGACGCTGGCTCTGAAGCTTTCTTT. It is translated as CASSEKTDAGSEAFF.

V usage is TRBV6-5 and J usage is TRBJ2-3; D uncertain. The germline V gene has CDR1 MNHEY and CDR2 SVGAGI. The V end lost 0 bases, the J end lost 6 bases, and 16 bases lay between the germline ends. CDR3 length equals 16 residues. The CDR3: CASSYSIRRSGDTQYF. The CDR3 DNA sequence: TGTGCCAGCAGTTACTCGATACGGCGGAGTGGGGATACGCAGTATTTT.

The DNA for the CDR3 is TGTGCCAGCAGTGCAGCGGGGGGTGGCTCACCCCTCCACTTT. Amino acids: CASSAAGGGSPLHF. The chain uses TRBV6-1 and TRBJ1-6; a possible D gene is TRBD1 (5 bases). In germline, CDR1 is MNHNS, CDR2 SASEGT. CDR3 length equals 14 residues. V shed 4 bases and J shed 10 bases, with 14 bases lying between them.

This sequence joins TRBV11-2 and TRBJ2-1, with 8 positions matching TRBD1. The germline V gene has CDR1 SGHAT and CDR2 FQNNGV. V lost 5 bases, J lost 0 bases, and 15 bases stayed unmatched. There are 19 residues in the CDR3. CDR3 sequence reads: CASSPRQGNARSSYNEQFF. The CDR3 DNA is TGTGCCAGCAGCCCGCGACAGGGGAACGCCCGAAGCTCCTACAATGAGCAGTTCTTC.

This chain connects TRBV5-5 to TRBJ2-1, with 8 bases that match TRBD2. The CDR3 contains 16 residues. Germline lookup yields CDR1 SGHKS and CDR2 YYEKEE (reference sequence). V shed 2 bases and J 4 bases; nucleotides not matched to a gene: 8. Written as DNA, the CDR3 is TGTGCCAGCAGCTTCAGGGCTAGCGGGCTGTACAATGAGCAGTTCTTC. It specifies CASSFRASGLYNEQFF.

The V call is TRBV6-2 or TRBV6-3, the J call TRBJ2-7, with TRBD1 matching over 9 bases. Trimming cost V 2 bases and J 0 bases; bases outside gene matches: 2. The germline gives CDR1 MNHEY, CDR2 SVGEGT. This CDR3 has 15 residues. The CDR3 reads CASSYGQGFSYEQYF. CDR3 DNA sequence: TGTGCCAGCAGTTACGGACAGGGGTTCTCCTACGAGCAGTACTTC.

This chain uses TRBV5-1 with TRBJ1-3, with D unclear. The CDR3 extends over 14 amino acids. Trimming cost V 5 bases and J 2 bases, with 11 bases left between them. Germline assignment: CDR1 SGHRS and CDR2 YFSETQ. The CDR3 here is CASSAGRTGNTIYF. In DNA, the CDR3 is TGCGCCAGCAGTGCGGGAAGAACTGGAAACACCATATATTTT. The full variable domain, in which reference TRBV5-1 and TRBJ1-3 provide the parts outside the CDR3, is KAGVTQTPRYLIKTRGQQVTLSCSPISGHRSVSWYQQTPGQGLQFLFEYFSETQRNKGNFPGRFSGRQFSNSRSEMNVSTLELGDSALYLCASSAGRTGNTIYFGEGSWLTVV.

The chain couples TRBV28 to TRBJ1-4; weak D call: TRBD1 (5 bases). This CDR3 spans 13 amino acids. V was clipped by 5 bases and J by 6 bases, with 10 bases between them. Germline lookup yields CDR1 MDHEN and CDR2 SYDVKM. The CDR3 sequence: CASSRQSDEKLFF. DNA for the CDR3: TGTGCCAGCAGTAGACAGTCGGATGAAAAACTGTTTTTT.

The CDR3 DNA follows: TGTGCCAGCAGTGAGGGGATGACAGTTTCCGAGCAGTACTTC. It specifies CASSEGMTVSEQYF. The rearrangement uses TRBV2 and TRBJ2-7; tentatively, D is TRBD1 (5 bases). V was clipped by 3 bases and J by 6 bases, with 15 bases between them. The germline gives CDR1 SNHLY, CDR2 FYNNEI. CDR3 length: 14 amino acids. Complete variable domain (other parts from reference TRBV2 and TRBJ2-7): EPEVTQTPSHQVTQMGQEVILRCVPISNHLYFYWYRQILGQKVEFLVSFYNNEISEKSEIFDDQFSVERPDGSNFTLKIRSTKLEDSAMYFCASSEGMTVSEQYFGPGTRLTVT.